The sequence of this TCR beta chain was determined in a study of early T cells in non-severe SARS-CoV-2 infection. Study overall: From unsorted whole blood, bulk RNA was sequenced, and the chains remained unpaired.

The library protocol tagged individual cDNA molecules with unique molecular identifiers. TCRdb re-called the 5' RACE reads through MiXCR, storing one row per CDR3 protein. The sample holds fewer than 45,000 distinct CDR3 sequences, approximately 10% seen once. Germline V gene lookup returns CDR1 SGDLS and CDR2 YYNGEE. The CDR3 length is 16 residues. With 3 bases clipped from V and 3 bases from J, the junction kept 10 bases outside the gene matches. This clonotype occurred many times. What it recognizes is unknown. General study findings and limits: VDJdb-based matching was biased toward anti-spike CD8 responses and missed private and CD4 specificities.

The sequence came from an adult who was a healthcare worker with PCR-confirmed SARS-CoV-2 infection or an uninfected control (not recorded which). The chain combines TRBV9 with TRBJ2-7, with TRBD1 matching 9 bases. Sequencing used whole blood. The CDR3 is CASSEGTTGGIYEQYF. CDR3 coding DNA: TGTGCCAGCAGCGAAGGGACGACAGGGGGTATCTACGAGCAGTACTTC.